One sample yielded the 17 T cell receptor beta chains listed below, sequenced in a study of blood T cell repertoires in COVID-19. Produced via immunoSEQ multiplex PCR; TCRdb's table is partial and in-frame only. The sample has roughly 76,000 clones, more than 85% seen once; the top ten hold approximately 13%. What was sequenced was peripheral blood. These receptors were collected from a man in his 70s with active or convalescent COVID-19.

The rearrangement uses TRBV6-4 and TRBJ1-1; 7 bases match TRBD1. V was clipped by 6 bases and J by 1 base; unmatched bases: 5. The CDR3 sequence is 14 residues long. Per germline, CDR1 MRHNA and CDR2 SNTAGT. The CDR3 here is CASSSQGGNTEAFF. As DNA, the CDR3 is TGTGCCAGCAGCTCTCAGGGGGGGAACACTGAAGCTTTCTTT.

This chain uses TRBV6-5 with TRBJ2-2; 11 bases line up with TRBD2. CDR1 is MNHEY, CDR2 SVGAGI, per germline. The CDR3 is made up of 14 amino acids. V lost 8 bases, J lost 7 bases, and 6 bases stayed unmatched. DNA of the CDR3: TGTGCCAGCTCACTAGCGGGAGACGTCGGGGAGCTGTTTTTT. Its translation is CASSLAGDVGELFF.

This chain joins TRBV19 and TRBJ2-7; D is perhaps TRBD1 (5 bases). CDR3 size: 13 residues. Looked up from germline, CDR1 is LNHDA and CDR2 is SQIVND (reference sequence). V shed 6 bases and J shed 5 bases, with 14 bases lying between them. CDR3 in amino acids: CASRGWVRDEQYF. The CDR3 DNA reads TGTGCCAGTAGGGGTTGGGTCAGGGACGAGCAGTACTTC.

The chain links TRBV5-1 to TRBJ2-2; TRBD1 might be the D (6 bases). This CDR3 is 14 amino acids long. The V end lost 5 bases, the J end lost 6 bases, and 14 bases lay between the germline ends. Germline V CDR1 and CDR2: SGHRS, YFSETQ. CDR3 nucleotides: TGCGCCAGCAGGTACAGGGAATCGGCCGGGGAGCTGTTTTTT. Its translation: CASRYRESAGELFF.

The CDR3 nucleotides are TGTGCCAGCTCACCCCGAGGGGGTGTGGATGAAAAACTGTTTTTT. Its translation is CASSPRGGVDEKLFF. The chain joins TRBV18 to TRBJ1-4, with a tentative D call TRBD1 (6 bases). CDR1 is KGHSH, CDR2 LQKENI, per germline. The CDR3 loop spans 15 amino acids. The V end lost 3 bases, the J end lost 6 bases, and 14 bases lay between the germline ends.

The V and J genes are TRBV11-2 and TRBJ2-7; weak D call: TRBD1 (6 bases). CDR3 length equals 16 residues. V was pared by 1 base and J by 2 bases, with 15 bases between. Germline V gene sequence: CDR1 SGHAT, CDR2 FQNNGV. The chain's CDR3 is CASSLVMTGVPYEQYF. CDR3 bases: TGTGCCAGCAGCTTAGTTATGACAGGAGTACCCTACGAGCAGTACTTC.

This chain joins TRBV13 and TRBJ1-1; 7 bases map to TRBD1. The CDR3 has 12 amino acids. The V segment lost 1 base and the J segment 10 bases; nucleotides outside the gene matches: 3. Germline V gene lookup returns CDR1 PRHDT and CDR2 FYEKMQ (reference sequence). DNA for the CDR3: TGTGCCAGCAGCTTAGCTCCAGGGGGAGCTTTCTTT. Translating gives CASSLAPGGAFF.

This sequence joins TRBV4-3 and TRBJ2-7, with 11 bases aligning to TRBD2. There are 15 residues in the CDR3. Germline CDR1 LGHNA, CDR2 YSLEER. V lost 4 bases and J lost 4; bases outside the gene matches: 6. The CDR3: CASSLTGTSGYEQYF. DNA for the CDR3: TGCGCCAGCAGCCTAACCGGGACTAGCGGATACGAGCAGTACTTC.

The chain recombines TRBV30 with TRBJ1-3; TRBD1 matches 7 bases. V trimming: 5 bases; J trimming: 4 bases; junction bases outside the gene matches: 5. The CDR3 has 13 residues. Germline CDR1 is GTSNPN and CDR2 is SVGIG (reference sequence). The CDR3 here is CAWLTGLGNTIYF. CDR3 bases: TGTGCCTGGTTGACAGGGCTGGGAAACACCATATATTTT.

J is TRBJ1-6 and V is TRBV7-9, with TRBD1 as a possible D gene (5 bases). Germline CDR1 reads SEHNR; CDR2 reads FQNEAQ (reference sequence). CDR3 size: 13 residues. With 6 bases removed from V and 14 bases from J, the gap between germline ends came to 17 bases. CDR3 in DNA: TGTGCCAGCAGTTATCAACAGGCAGGGACCCTCCACTTT. Translating gives CASSYQQAGTLHF.

The V gene is TRBV9, the J gene TRBJ2-7; D perhaps matches TRBD2 (5 bases). In germline, CDR1 is SGDLS, CDR2 YYNGEE. With 0 bases removed from V and 2 bases from J, the gap between germline ends came to 12 bases. The CDR3 spans 15 residues. The CDR3 region has the DNA TGTGCCAGCAGCGTAGGTCCGGACTTACCCTACGAGCAGTACTTC. It codes for CASSVGPDLPYEQYF.

This clone was counted once. This chain joins TRBV9 and TRBJ1-1; D call uncertain. The CDR3 is made up of 14 amino acids. Per germline, CDR1 SGDLS and CDR2 YYNGEE. V lost 4 bases to trimming and J lost 1 base, with 11 bases between them. CDR3 residues: CASSKTTRNTEAFF. CDR3 DNA: TGTGCCAGCAGCAAGACTACAAGGAACACTGAAGCTTTCTTT.

The V call is TRBV7-2, the J call TRBJ2-4; no firm D call. The length of the CDR3 is 13 residues. V was clipped by 4 bases and J by 8 bases, with 12 bases between them. The germline gives CDR1 SGHTA, CDR2 FQGNSA. In DNA form, the CDR3 reads TGTGCCAGCAGCTCGCCTCTGGGCGACATTCAGTACTTC. This encodes CASSSPLGDIQYF.

The chain joins TRBV4-2 to TRBJ2-1, with 10 bases fitting TRBD1. This CDR3 contains 15 residues. Germline CDR1 and CDR2: LGHNA and YNFKEQ. V shed 0 bases and J 9 bases; nucleotides not matched to a gene: 5. CDR3 residues: CASSQDGTGAGEQFF. CDR3 bases: TGTGCCAGCAGCCAAGATGGGACAGGGGCCGGTGAGCAGTTCTTC.

The chain joins TRBV7-8 to TRBJ2-5, with D possibly being TRBD2 (6 bases). V lost 5 bases, J lost 5 bases, and 15 bases lay in between. This CDR3 region has 14 residues. Per the germline V gene, CDR1 is SGHVS and CDR2 is FQNEAQ. CDR3 coding DNA: TGTGCCAGCAGCCCGACTAGACCCCCCGAGACCCAGTACTTC. It yields the protein CASSPTRPPETQYF. Full variable domain (remainder filled in from reference TRBV7-8 and TRBJ2-5): GAGVSQSPRYKVAKRGQDVALRCDPISGHVSLFWYQQALGQGPEFLTYFQNEAQLDKSGLPSDRFFAERPEGSVSTLKIQRTQQEDSAVYLCASSPTRPPETQYFGPGTRLLVL.

The chain uses TRBV7-3 and TRBJ1-2; TRBD1 agrees at 8 bases. Germline CDR1 is SGHTA and CDR2 is FQGTGA. The CDR3 runs 13 residues. Trimming removed 5 bases from V and 3 bases from J; junction bases left unmatched: 2. The CDR3 reads CASSPQGDYGYTF. As DNA, the CDR3 is TGTGCCAGCAGCCCACAGGGGGACTATGGCTACACCTTC.

This chain uses TRBV4-3 with TRBJ2-1, with 9 bases aligning to TRBD2. The CDR3 is 16 residues long. The V gene's germline CDR1 is LGHNA and CDR2 YSLEER. V lost 5 bases and J lost 2; bases outside the gene matches: 7. CDR3 region: CASSFGTSSPYNEQFF. CDR3 nucleotides: TGCGCCAGCAGCTTTGGGACTAGCTCCCCCTACAATGAGCAGTTCTTC.